The T cell receptor beta chain described here comes from a study of blood T cell repertoires in COVID-19. The assay was immunoSEQ multiplex PCR, and TCRdb's table has in-frame clones only and misses some. The sample holds around 280,000 clones, around 90% seen once. The CDR3 extends over 15 amino acids. The V and J ends lost 0 bases and 3 bases respectively, with 8 bases between them. Germline lookup yields CDR1 LGHDT and CDR2 YNNKEL (reference sequence). This TCR was recovered from a woman in her forties or fifties who had recovered from COVID-19. Sequences were obtained from peripheral blood. This chain links TRBV3-1 (or the pseudogene TRBV3-2) with TRBJ1-4; no clear D gene. DNA for the CDR3: TGTGCCAGCAGCCAAGACCACAACGCTAATGAAAAACTGTTTTTT. Translating it yields CASSQDHNANEKLFF.